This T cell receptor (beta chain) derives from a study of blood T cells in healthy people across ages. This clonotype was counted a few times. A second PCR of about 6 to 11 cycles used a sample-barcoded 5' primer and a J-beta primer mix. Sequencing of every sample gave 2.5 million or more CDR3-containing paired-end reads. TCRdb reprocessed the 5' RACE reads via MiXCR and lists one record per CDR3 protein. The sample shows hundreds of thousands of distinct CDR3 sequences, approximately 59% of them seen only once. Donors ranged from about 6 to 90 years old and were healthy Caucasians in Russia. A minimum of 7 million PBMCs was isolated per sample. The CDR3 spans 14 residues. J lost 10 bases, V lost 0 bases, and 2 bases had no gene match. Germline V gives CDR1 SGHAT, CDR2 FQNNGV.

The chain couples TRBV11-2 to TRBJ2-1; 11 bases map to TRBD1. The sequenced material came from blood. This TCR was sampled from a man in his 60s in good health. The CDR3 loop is CASSLDRTGGEQFF. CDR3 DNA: TGTGCCAGCAGCTTAGATCGGACAGGGGGCGAGCAGTTCTTC.